These 15 T cell receptor beta chains came from one sample sequenced in a study of T cell repertoires in cytomegalovirus infection. TCRdb fed the reads into MiXCR, producing one record per CDR3 protein. The data show 400,000 or so distinct CDR3 sequences, less than 20% seen once. The sample consisted of PBMCs. These receptors were taken from a human donor in good health (CMV status not recorded). Some clones in this sample may be carry-over from other donors' samples.

This clonotype came up many times. This chain uses TRBV10-3 with TRBJ2-3, with D possibly matching TRBD2 (6 bases). This CDR3 comprises 14 residues. Trimming stripped 10 bases from V and 0 bases from J, with 14 bases between. From germline, CDR1 is ENHRY and CDR2 SYGVKD. CDR3 amino acids: CATTRGRSTDTQYF. The CDR3 DNA sequence: TGTGCCACCACGCGGGGAAGGAGCACAGATACGCAGTATTTT.

The genes are TRBV19 and TRBJ2-3, with D hard to call. The CDR3 has 16 amino acids. V was pared by 4 bases and J by 8 bases, with 22 bases between. The V gene's germline CDR1 is LNHDA and CDR2 SQIVND (reference sequence). As DNA, the CDR3 is TGTGCCAGTAGTAGCAGATTCCGGACCTTGGTGGCTACGCAGTATTTT. This sequence encodes CASSSRFRTLVATQYF. Drawing the rest from reference TRBV19 and TRBJ2-3, the complete variable domain is DGGITQSPKYLFRKEGQNVTLSCEQNLNHDAMYWYRQDPGQGLRLIYYSQIVNDFQKGDIAEGYSVSREKKESFPLTVTSAQKNPTAFYLCASSSRFRTLVATQYFGPGTRLTVL.

J is TRBJ2-3 and V is TRBV15; D call uncertain. This CDR3 has 13 amino acids. Per germline, CDR1 LNHNV and CDR2 YYDKDF (reference sequence). V lost 6 bases and J lost 2, with 9 bases in between. The DNA of the CDR3 is TGTGCCACCAGTCCCCGGCCCACAGATACGCAGTATTTT. Protein sequence: CATSPRPTDTQYF.

The chain has TRBV6-1 and TRBJ2-2; D remains ambiguous. Germline V CDR1 and CDR2: MNHNS, SASEGT. V was trimmed by 5 bases and J by 6 bases, leaving 7 bases between them. This CDR3 spans 12 amino acids. CDR3 bases: TGTGCCAGCAGTAACTATGCCGGGGAGCTGTTTTTT. The encoded protein is CASSNYAGELFF.

This clonotype was recorded a few times. This chain connects TRBV12-3 or TRBV12-4 to TRBJ2-5; no definite D call. Trimming stripped 1 base from V and 7 bases from J, with 10 bases between. This CDR3 has 13 residues. CDR3: CASSLVGPGTQYF. Here the CDR3 DNA reads TGTGCCAGCAGTTTAGTAGGGCCGGGGACCCAGTACTTC.

The rearrangement links TRBV10-3 to TRBJ2-7, with 11 bases fitting TRBD1. From germline, CDR1 is ENHRY and CDR2 SYGVKD. After removal of 10 bases from V and 7 bases from J, the junction contained 21 bases not matched to a gene. This CDR3 comprises 17 residues. The CDR3 region is CATGRASGQGVYGEQYF. The CDR3 DNA is TGTGCCACAGGTCGGGCCTCGGGACAGGGGGTTTATGGTGAGCAGTACTTC.

This clonotype showed up many times. The genes are TRBV7-2 and TRBJ2-5; 8 bases map to TRBD1. In germline, CDR1 is SGHTA, CDR2 FQGNSA. CDR3 length equals 15 residues. V was pared by 4 bases and J by 2 bases, with 6 bases of the junction left unmatched. The CDR3 loop is CASSSRQGPQETQYF. The CDR3 DNA reads as TGTGCCAGCAGCTCGAGACAGGGGCCTCAAGAGACCCAGTACTTC.

This clonotype was seen at least ten times. The rearrangement links TRBV19 to TRBJ2-1; 11 bases are a match to TRBD2. This CDR3 region has 14 residues. CDR1 is LNHDA and CDR2 is SQIVND in the germline V gene (reference sequence). V lost 4 bases and J lost 6; bases outside the gene matches: 2. The CDR3 region is CASSNLAGGNEQFF. The DNA for the CDR3 is TGTGCCAGTAGTAACCTAGCGGGAGGCAATGAGCAGTTCTTC.

This clonotype was found a few times. The chain is built from TRBV11-3 and TRBJ2-6; D not resolved. Germline V gene data show CDR1 as SGHNT and CDR2 as YENEEA. The length of the CDR3 is 13 residues. Trimming stripped 5 bases from V and 2 bases from J, with 4 bases between. As DNA, the CDR3 is TGTGCCAGCAGCCACACTGGGGCCAACGTCCTGACTTTC. This encodes CASSHTGANVLTF.

This clonotype was picked up many times. V gene TRBV11-2 combines with J gene TRBJ2-7; D may correspond to TRBD1 or TRBD2 (5 bases each). Germline V CDR1 and CDR2: SGHAT, FQNNGV. The V end was cut by 4 bases, the J end by 2 bases, with 15 bases between. The CDR3 covers 15 residues. For the CDR3, the DNA is TGTGCCAGCAGCTACTCCGGGACCGGTACCTACGAGCAGTACTTC. Its protein is CASSYSGTGTYEQYF.

This clonotype was seen a handful of times. The chain couples TRBV6-6 to TRBJ2-7, with 7 nucleotides matching TRBD2. This CDR3 has 15 residues. From germline, CDR1 is MNHNY and CDR2 SVGAGI (reference sequence). Trimming removed 5 bases from V and 3 bases from J; junction bases left unmatched: 10. The CDR3 loop reads CASSVGERGGYEQYF. Here the CDR3 DNA reads TGTGCCAGCAGTGTCGGCGAGCGGGGAGGCTACGAGCAGTACTTC.

Only a few counts were recorded for this clonotype. The V and J genes are TRBV2 and TRBJ2-3; D unclear. Germline V gene lookup returns CDR1 SNHLY and CDR2 FYNNEI. V lost 3 bases and J 6 bases, leaving 10 bases between the germline ends. CDR3 length: 13 amino acids. The CDR3 nucleotides read TGTGCCAGCAGTGACGAGATAATGGATACGCAGTATTTT. The encoded protein is CASSDEIMDTQYF.

CDR3 bases: TGTGCCAGCAGACCTGACAGGGGGCTCGTAGATGAAGCTTTCTTT. Translation: CASRPDRGLVDEAFF. The chain has TRBV2 and TRBJ1-1, with 10 nucleotides matching TRBD1. V shed 6 bases, J shed 7 bases, and the junction held 11 bases outside the gene matches. The CDR3 totals 15 residues. CDR1 is SNHLY and CDR2 is FYNNEI in the germline V gene. The whole variable domain, remainder taken from reference TRBV2 and TRBJ1-1, is EPEVTQTPSHQVTQMGQEVILRCVPISNHLYFYWYRQILGQKVEFLVSFYNNEISEKSEIFDDQFSVERPDGSNFTLKIRSTKLEDSAMYFCASRPDRGLVDEAFFGQGTRLTVV.

V usage is TRBV28 and J usage is TRBJ2-3; maybe TRBD1 (6 bases). CDR1 is MDHEN and CDR2 is SYDVKM in the germline V gene. The CDR3 is 14 residues long. V was cut by 11 bases and J by 3 bases, with 18 bases left in between. The CDR3 coding sequence is TGTGCCGCCCGACAGGAGTGGAGGACAGATACGCAGTATTTT. Translation gives CAARQEWRTDTQYF.

The sample holds a few counts of this clonotype. The chain recombines TRBV7-2 with TRBJ1-1, with 8 nucleotides matching TRBD1. This CDR3 is 15 amino acids long. The germline V gene encodes CDR1 SGHTA and CDR2 FQGNSA. Unmatched junction bases numbered 14, after V lost 3 bases and J lost 11 bases. DNA of the CDR3: TGTGCCAGCAGCTTGACCGGGACAGGAGCTAAGAATGCTTTCTTT. This gives the protein CASSLTGTGAKNAFF.